Listed here is a single TCR beta chain. This specimen belongs to a study of blood T cell repertoires in COVID-19. The CDR3 extends over 15 amino acids. V lost 4 bases and J lost 1, with 14 bases in between. CDR1 is SGHRS, CDR2 YFSETQ, per germline. The data were produced by immunoSEQ multiplex PCR, yet TCRdb's version contains in-frame clones alone and is incomplete. The sample contains tens of thousands of clones, around four fifths of which appear only once. The sequence derives from a man in his 60s with COVID-19, enrolled during active disease. Input material: peripheral blood. This chain uses TRBV5-1 with TRBJ1-1; D remains ambiguous. CDR3 bases: TGCGCCAGCAGCCCATCGACATTCGAGAACACTGAAGCTTTCTTT. Translating gives CASSPSTFENTEAFF.